A selection of T cell receptor beta chains follows, all from one sample in a study of human T cells and chemical hapten exposure. TCRdb passed the RACE reads through MiXCR, listing each CDR3 protein once. The sample includes roughly 40,000 distinct CDR3 sequences, roughly 10% of them seen just once. Sequencing used whole blood, obtained in connection with sensitization to the hapten diphenylcyclopropenone (DPC). Receptor source: a woman aged 30 to 39 with alopecia areata. Some clones in this sample may be carry-over from other donors' samples. The CDR3 runs from the conserved cysteine through the conserved F or W. Fields, in order: CDR3 DNA, CDR3 protein, V gene, clone size, CDR3 length, D gene, J gene. D genes are given only for firm matches. The size of a clone is reported for some rows only, either as once, few or many, or as a class for expanded clones.

TGTGCCAGCACCCCCGGGGGCTCTGGGGCCAACGTCCTGACTTTC | CASTPGGSGANVLTF | TRBV21-1 | few | 15 | . | TRBJ2-6
TGTGCCAGCAGCTTTGCAGGGGGCGGGAACACTGAAGCTTTCTTT | CASSFAGGGNTEAFF | TRBV7-9 | many | 15 | TRBD1 | TRBJ1-1
TGTGCCAGCAGCTTGACACTAGCGGGGTCCGCGAACACCGGGGAGCTGTTTTTT | CASSLTLAGSANTGELFF | TRBV7-6 | few | 18 | TRBD2 | TRBJ2-2
TGCGCCAGCAGCCTCCCGGACAGGGGGCTTCGAGAGACCCAGTACTTC | CASSLPDRGLRETQYF | TRBV4-1 | . | 16 | TRBD1 | TRBJ2-5
TGTGCCAGCACACCAGCCTTCGGGGCCTACGAGCAGTACTTC | CASTPAFGAYEQYF | TRBV28 | many | 14 | . | TRBJ2-7
TGTGCCAGCACCCCTGGGGGACAGGGGGCTGGCTACACCTTC | CASTPGGQGAGYTF | TRBV7-6 | many | 14 | TRBD1 | TRBJ1-2
TGTGCCAGCAGGACTACAGGGAGCTGGGGCTACACCTTC | CASRTTGSWGYTF | TRBV28 | . | 13 | . | TRBJ1-2
TGTGCCAGCAGCAAACGGGAGCGTTACTACGAGCAGTACTTC | CASSKRERYYEQYF | TRBV7-9 | . | 14 | . | TRBJ2-7
TGTGCCAGCAGTGTGGGTAGGGGGTACAATGAGCAGTTCTTC | CASSVGRGYNEQFF | TRBV6-4 | many | 14 | . | TRBJ2-1
TGCGCCAGCAGCCAGGGTCCCCCGGGACATCCTAGACTAGCGGGGTATACAGATACGCAGTATTTT | CASSQGPPGHPRLAGYTDTQYF | TRBV4-1 | . | 22 | TRBD2 | TRBJ2-3
TGTGCCAGCAGTCTCCCGGGGACAGGGGGCTACGAGCAGTACTTC | CASSLPGTGGYEQYF | TRBV28 | . | 15 | TRBD1 | TRBJ2-7
TGCGCCAGCAGCTTGGTTGCGGGGGGCACCTACGAGCAGTACTTC | CASSLVAGGTYEQYF | TRBV5-1 | few | 15 | TRBD2 | TRBJ2-7
TGTGCCAGCTCACCAAGAGGGTACGCGAACACCGGGGAGCTGTTTTTT | CASSPRGYANTGELFF | TRBV18 | . | 16 | . | TRBJ2-2
TGTGCCAGCAGCTTAGACGCCGCGAGCAATCAGCCCCAGCATTTT | CASSLDAASNQPQHF | TRBV7-2 | . | 15 | . | TRBJ1-5
TGTGCCAGCAGCTTTGCACCCAGGGTCAACGAGCAGTACTTC | CASSFAPRVNEQYF | TRBV7-2 | few | 14 | . | TRBJ2-7
TGTGCCAGCAGCTTGACTAGCTCCGAGCAGTACTTC | CASSLTSSEQYF | TRBV6-6 | many | 12 | TRBD2 | TRBJ2-7
TGTGCCAGCAGCCAAGCGGGACCCCCCTGGCCCTACACTGAAGCTTTCTTT | CASSQAGPPWPYTEAFF | TRBV14 | . | 17 | . | TRBJ1-1
TGTGCCAGCAGCGCACAGGGAACGCAGTATTTT | CASSAQGTQYF | TRBV7-9 | . | 11 | . | TRBJ2-3
TGTGCCAGCAGCTCGGACCACTACGAGCAGTACTTC | CASSSDHYEQYF | TRBV7-9 | few | 12 | . | TRBJ2-7
TGCAGCGTTCGACAGGGGGGCCTCCAAGAGACCCAGTACTTC | CSVRQGGLQETQYF | TRBV29-1 | few | 14 | TRBD1 | TRBJ2-5
TGTGCCAGCAGTCAACCAAGGGGCAATCAGCCCCAGCATTTT | CASSQPRGNQPQHF | TRBV6-6 | . | 14 | . | TRBJ1-5
TGTGCCAGCAGCCAAGATCGCAGGGATGAAAAACTGTTTTTT | CASSQDRRDEKLFF | TRBV3-1 | . | 14 | . | TRBJ1-4
TGCGCCAGCAGCTTAGGGGGTGGAAAAGAGACCCAGTACTTC | CASSLGGGKETQYF | TRBV5-1 | many | 14 | . | TRBJ2-5
TGTGCCAGCAGCCAGACAGGGAGAGATAGCGGGGAGCTGTTTTTT | CASSQTGRDSGELFF | TRBV7-3 | few | 15 | TRBD1 | TRBJ2-2
TGTGCCAGCAGTAACGACTACCGCTATGGCTACACCTTC | CASSNDYRYGYTF | TRBV6-6 | many | 13 | . | TRBJ1-2